Listed here is a single TCR beta chain. Its cognate antigen has yet to be identified. Nothing much larger sits one base from this clone, and base qualities are not available. Libraries were made using the immunoSEQ multiplex PCR assay. For most patients, genomic DNA was subjected to high-throughput TCR-beta CDR3 sequencing by Adaptive Biotechnologies. As for the original processing: Adaptive's ImmunoSEQ software supplied the TCR sequencing data for 18 patients, while MiXCR and VDJtools were used to process a few other patients. CDR3 nucleotide sequences shared between donor and recipient were removed because the origin of such sequences could not be assigned. At least 2-fold expansion over unstimulated cells and a minimum CFSE-low frequency of 0.002% (template counts) or 0.001% (read counts) were required for clones to be classified as alloreactive. A clone was considered mappable if detected in the sequenced pre-transplant spleen, lymph node, or MLR CFSE-low populations of the donor or recipient. Cumulative frequency of alloreactive clones was calculated as a percentage of all sequences weighted by copy number. TCRdb stores this immuneACCESS table with in-frame sequences only. Part of the clones is absent; in the studies checked, under half of the shortfall reflects unresolved V genes, and no reason is known for the rest. D and trimming were read from the DNA, whereas the V and J calls and clone size are those reported in that table. The sample has about 98,000 clones on record, 86% of them singletons. The top ten hold 1.4% of the sample.

The data originate from a study of graft-versus-host responses after intestinal transplantation (dated by TCRdb to 2020 to 2022). In terms of the full investigation: Multivisceral, liver-intestinal, or isolated intestinal transplants were received by the recipients. All recipients received anti-thymocyte globulin induction followed by maintenance tacrolimus and steroids for approximately 3 years. Alloreactive clones were identified by sequencing pre-transplant mixed lymphocyte reaction products and comparing them with unstimulated pre-transplant donor and recipient T cells. Graft-versus-host and host-versus-graft alloreactive T cell clones were tracked in the graft, circulation and bone marrow after intestinal transplantation using bulk TCR-beta CDR3 sequencing. Rather than going through the commercial service, samples from a few later patients were sequenced in-house on an Illumina MiSeq and processed with MiXCR. Of the 20 to 30 intestinal transplant recipients enrolled in the cohort, one of whom was a retransplant, a few patients without pretransplant specimens were excluded. Donor T cell macrochimerism was defined as a peak of at least 4% donor T cells among recipient peripheral blood mononuclear cells. Results the study describes overall, beyond this receptor: Early after transplant, declines in HvG clones were associated with peak levels of circulating GvH clones. High GvH to HvG T cell clonal ratios were observed in the allografts of patients with donor T cell macrochimerism. The conclusions were limited by the relatively low number and heterogeneity of the intestinal transplant patients. GvH clones were detected in recipient bone marrow, and some appeared earlier in ileal mucosa or blood, consistent with an intestinal mucosal origin.

Blood samples were collected up to 4 times in the first month after transplant and then at least monthly when available. The sequence was collected from a human patient who received an intestinal transplant, so some T cells may come from the graft donor. Sequencing was performed on PBMCs, taken 255 days after intestinal transplant.

The nucleotides read TGCGCCAGCAGCTACCGCGGCGATGCAAACATTCAGTACTTC. This is translated as CASSYRGDANIQYF. The chain uses TRBV5-1 and TRBJ2-4; the D gene identity is not certain. CDR1 and CDR2 were assigned from the germline V gene as SGHRS and YFSETQ. From the cysteine up to the phenylalanine, the CDR3 has a length of 14 residues. Just the 42-base CDR3 DNA is kept, in frame starting at base 1. V is reduced by 3 bases and J by 6 bases, leaving a spacing of 13 bases between them.